This T cell receptor beta chain emerged from a study of early T cells in non-severe SARS-CoV-2 infection. On the study more broadly: Unpaired chains resulted from sequencing bulk RNA of unsorted whole blood.

This clonotype was observed a handful of times. The antigen remains undetermined. Individually, cDNA molecules had unique molecular identifiers attached to them. MiXCR was run by TCRdb on the 5' RACE reads, yielding one entry per CDR3 protein. The data contain tens of thousands of distinct CDR3 sequences, about a tenth of them singletons. Broader study findings: VDJdb matches were skewed toward anti-spike CD8 T cell responses.

The CDR3 totals 15 residues. V dropped 5 bases and J dropped 2 bases, with 13 bases sitting between them. The rearrangement links TRBV12-3 or TRBV12-4 to TRBJ1-3, with D possibly TRBD1 on 5 matching bases. The sequencing used whole blood, collected at baseline. The clonotype originates from an adult who was a healthcare worker with PCR-confirmed SARS-CoV-2 infection or an uninfected control (not recorded which). CDR3 sequence reads: CASSPLQVAGNTIYF. The CDR3 coding sequence is TGTGCCAGCAGTCCCCTACAGGTGGCTGGAAACACCATATATTTT.